These 24 T cell receptor beta chains came from one sample sequenced in a study of cytomegalovirus exposure and HLA in healthy donors. With 60 Vbeta and 13 Jbeta primers, the PCR was carried out. This table comes from immunoSEQ multiplex PCR, and its TCRdb copy is limited to in-frame clones, with some not included. The sample table sets out tens of thousands of clones. Sequenced material: PBMCs. The receptors were sampled from a man aged 30 to 39 in good health and CMV-seronegative.

This chain joins TRBV6-5 and TRBJ2-5, with 7 nucleotides matching TRBD1. Germline values: CDR1 MNHEY, CDR2 SVGAGI. The CDR3 has 13 amino acids. The trim removed 10 bases at V and 0 bases at J, leaving 5 bases unmatched. The CDR3 DNA reads TGTGCCACCTCCAGGGGGTACCAAGAGACCCAGTACTTC. This sequence encodes CATSRGYQETQYF.

V and J are TRBV18 and TRBJ1-2, with 7 positions matching TRBD1. V was clipped by 5 bases and J by 7 bases; unmatched bases: 7. The CDR3 has 13 amino acids. From germline, CDR1 is KGHSH and CDR2 LQKENI. CDR3 amino acids: CASSGGRGTGYTF. CDR3 sequence (DNA): TGTGCCAGCTCAGGAGGCAGGGGGACTGGCTACACCTTC.

The V call is TRBV2, the J call TRBJ1-2; D uncertain. Germline lookup yields CDR1 SNHLY and CDR2 FYNNEI. Trimming took 6 bases from V and 8 from J, leaving 7 bases between them. The CDR3 spans 10 residues. The CDR3 DNA reads as TGTGCCAGCAGCCCAGGCGGCTACACCTTC. This codes for CASSPGGYTF.

The rearrangement uses TRBV20-1 and TRBJ1-1, with D possibly being TRBD1 (5 bases). The CDR3 is 11 amino acids. Germline V gives CDR1 DFQATT, CDR2 SNEGSKA (reference sequence). V was clipped by 1 base and J by 8 bases, with 8 bases between them. CDR3 DNA: TGCAGTGCTAGAGCTTGGACAGAAGCTTTCTTT. Amino acid sequence: CSARAWTEAFF.

The CDR3 sequence: CSVPIGGTSGSTDTQYF. CDR3 DNA: TGCAGCGTGCCCATAGGAGGTACTAGCGGGTCCACAGATACGCAGTATTTT. The J gene is TRBJ2-3, the V gene TRBV29-1; 9 nucleotides line up with TRBD2. The V gene end was trimmed by 6 bases and the J gene end by 2 bases; junction bases not matched to a gene: 15. Germline V lookup: CDR1 SQVTM, CDR2 ANQGSEA. The CDR3 length is 17 residues.

This rearrangement joins TRBV18 to TRBJ2-7; D is perhaps TRBD1 (7 bases). V was clipped by 10 bases and J by 0 bases, with 22 bases between them. Germline V CDR1 and CDR2: KGHSH, LQKENI. The CDR3 contains 16 residues. DNA of the CDR3: TGTGCCACACCAGAGTATGGAGGGGGCTCCTCCTACGAGCAGTACTTC. Its protein product is CATPEYGGGSSYEQYF. Based on the CDR3 plus reference TRBV18 and TRBJ2-7, the full variable domain is NAGVMQNPRHLVRRRGQEARLRCSPMKGHSHVYWYRQLPEEGLKFMVYLQKENIIDESGMPKERFSAEFPKEGPSILRIQQVVRGDSAAYFCATPEYGGGSSYEQYFGPGTRLTVT.

The rearrangement joins TRBV6-5 to TRBJ1-1; D is perhaps TRBD1 (5 bases). The CDR3 is 13 residues long. Germline V gives CDR1 MNHEY, CDR2 SVGAGI. Trimming took 6 bases from V and 8 from J, leaving 16 bases between them. The CDR3 spells CASSYGGGLEAFF. CDR3 nucleotides: TGTGCCAGCAGCTACGGCGGGGGTCTAGAAGCTTTCTTT.

DNA for the CDR3: TGCGCCAGCAGCCAAGATTCGGGGGTGCGGGTTGGCGAGCAGTACTTC. Amino acids: CASSQDSGVRVGEQYF. The gene calls are TRBV4-3 and TRBJ2-7; TRBD2 is a possible D gene (6 bases). Germline V gene sequence: CDR1 LGHNA, CDR2 YSLEER. The CDR3 extends over 16 amino acids. V gave up 0 bases and J gave up 6 bases, with 18 bases separating them.

V and J are TRBV25-1 and TRBJ2-1, with no clear D. The V gene lost 8 bases and the J gene lost 4 bases, with 12 bases spanning the gap. The CDR3 runs to 13 residues. CDR1 is MGHDK and CDR2 is SYGVNS in the germline V gene. The CDR3 region is CASQSSSYNEQFF. The CDR3 DNA reads as TGTGCCAGCCAATCATCTAGTTACAATGAGCAGTTCTTC.

The rearrangement uses TRBV18 and TRBJ2-7; 14 positions match TRBD2. Trimming took 3 bases from V and 2 from J; bases not matched to a gene: 0. The CDR3 has 15 amino acids. CDR1 and CDR2 (germline): KGHSH, LQKENI. The CDR3 bases are TGTGCCAGCTCACCGGGACTAGCGGGAGCCTACGAGCAGTACTTC. Translated, it gives CASSPGLAGAYEQYF.

The chain is built from TRBV29-1 and TRBJ1-1; 8 bases match TRBD1. V was clipped by 8 bases and J by 1 base; unmatched bases: 3. Germline V lookup: CDR1 SQVTM, CDR2 ANQGSEA. The length of the CDR3 is 12 residues. The chain's CDR3 is CSSGTGNTEAFF. Here the CDR3 DNA reads TGCAGCTCCGGGACAGGGAACACTGAAGCTTTCTTT.

As regards this clone: The same CDR3 is also encoded by other DNA sequences in this sample. The chain employs TRBV4-3 and TRBJ1-6; no clear D gene. Trimming removed 4 bases from V and 0 bases from J, with 13 bases in between. The germline V gene has CDR1 LGHNA and CDR2 YSLEER. The CDR3 covers 17 residues. Here the CDR3 reads CASSLDTMSSYNSPLHF. The CDR3 nucleotides are TGCGCCAGCAGCCTTGACACCATGAGCTCCTATAATTCACCCCTCCACTTT.

The V gene is TRBV6-5, the J gene TRBJ1-2, with D perhaps matching TRBD1 (6 bases). V was trimmed by 6 bases and J by 6 bases, leaving 20 bases between them. Germline CDR1 is MNHEY and CDR2 is SVGAGI. CDR3 size: 15 residues. For the CDR3, the DNA is TGTGCCAGCAGCCCTGGGACACTTATAAGCGATGGCTACACCTTC. Translation gives CASSPGTLISDGYTF.

V and J are TRBV15 and TRBJ1-5, with D possibly TRBD1 on 6 matching bases. V was trimmed by 0 bases and J by 6 bases, leaving 9 bases between them. Germline V lookup: CDR1 LNHNV, CDR2 YYDKDF (reference sequence). This CDR3 contains 14 residues. This CDR3 reads CATSRERGGQPQHF. CDR3 coding DNA: TGTGCCACCAGCAGAGAGAGGGGGGGTCAGCCCCAGCATTTT.

CDR3 in DNA: TGTGCCAGTTCAGGGGCGCAGCATCAGCCCCAGCATTTT. Encoded protein: CASSGAQHQPQHF. The J gene is TRBJ1-5, the V gene TRBV6-5, with D perhaps matching TRBD1 (6 bases). With 9 bases removed from V and 5 bases from J, the gap between germline ends came to 14 bases. Germline V gives CDR1 MNHEY, CDR2 SVGAGI. The CDR3 has 13 residues.

V usage is TRBV5-6 and J usage is TRBJ2-3, with 8 bases matching TRBD1. The germline V gene has CDR1 SGHDT and CDR2 YYEEEE. This CDR3 has 16 amino acids. The ends lost 2 bases at V and 2 bases at J; junction bases unmatched: 7. CDR3 bases: TGTGCCAGCAGCTTATGGACAGGGCATCCCACAGATACGCAGTATTTT. It specifies CASSLWTGHPTDTQYF.

The V and J genes are TRBV15 and TRBJ2-1; no definite D call. The CDR3 loop spans 16 amino acids. Trimming took 0 bases from V and 8 from J, leaving 17 bases between them. CDR1 and CDR2 (germline): LNHNV, YYDKDF (reference sequence). CDR3 residues: CATSRDLQAIWDEQFF. The CDR3, as DNA: TGTGCCACCAGCAGAGATTTGCAGGCTATTTGGGATGAGCAGTTCTTC.

The gene calls are TRBV27 and TRBJ2-5; D is perhaps TRBD1 (5 bases). V lost 2 bases and J 1 base, leaving 11 bases between the germline ends. Germline loops: CDR1 MNHEY, CDR2 SMNVEV (reference sequence). CDR3 length equals 15 residues. CDR3 protein: CASSLADSSQETQYF. CDR3 sequence (DNA): TGTGCCAGCAGTTTAGCTGACAGTTCCCAAGAGACCCAGTACTTC.

The chain is built from TRBV30 and TRBJ1-1; D is uncertain. V was pared by 4 bases and J by 6 bases, with 15 bases between. The CDR3 covers 13 residues. Germline CDR1 GTSNPN, CDR2 SVGIG (reference sequence). The DNA of the CDR3 is TGTGCCTGGACCGGTAAGGCCGCGGCTGAAGCTTTCTTT. Translation: CAWTGKAAAEAFF.

This rearrangement joins TRBV7-6 to TRBJ2-2; 7 bases fit TRBD2. Germline V gives CDR1 SGHVS, CDR2 FNYEAQ. The CDR3 is made up of 16 amino acids. V trimming: 5 bases; J trimming: 0 bases; junction bases outside the gene matches: 6. DNA of the CDR3: TGTGCCAGCAGCATGTTAGCGGGTTCGAACACCGGGGAGCTGTTTTTT. Translated: CASSMLAGSNTGELFF.

V usage is TRBV18 and J usage is TRBJ1-2, with a weak D call TRBD1 (5 bases). The ends were cut back, 1 base at V and 4 bases at J, with 10 bases in the middle. Germline CDR1 reads KGHSH; CDR2 reads LQKENI. The CDR3 loop spans 14 amino acids. This CDR3 is CASSPREGAYGYTF. In DNA, the CDR3 is TGTGCCAGCTCACCACGTGAAGGGGCCTATGGCTACACCTTC.

This chain connects TRBV4-3 to TRBJ1-1; maybe TRBD1 (6 bases). Germline CDR1 and CDR2: LGHNA and YSLEER. Trimming removed 3 bases from V and 5 bases from J, with 13 bases in between. The CDR3 runs to 14 residues. The chain's CDR3 is CASSQGTGRTEAFF. DNA for the CDR3: TGCGCCAGCAGCCAGGGAACAGGGCGGACTGAAGCTTTCTTT.

The gene calls are TRBV30 and TRBJ2-5; possibly TRBD2 for D (5 bases). The CDR3 extends over 13 amino acids. Trimming stripped 5 bases from V and 4 bases from J, with 14 bases between. From germline, CDR1 is GTSNPN and CDR2 SVGIG (reference sequence). For the CDR3, the DNA is TGTGCCTGGGGGAGCTTGGGTCGAGAGACCCAGTACTTC. Protein sequence: CAWGSLGRETQYF.

The V call is TRBV4-3, the J call TRBJ1-6, with TRBD1 matching over 10 bases. CDR1 and CDR2 from the germline V gene are LGHNA and YSLEER. Trimming removed 0 bases from V and 7 bases from J; junction bases left unmatched: 0. The CDR3 totals 15 residues. CDR3 nucleotides: TGCGCCAGCAGCCAAGAGGGACAGGGGAATTCACCCCTCCACTTT. Translating it yields CASSQEGQGNSPLHF.